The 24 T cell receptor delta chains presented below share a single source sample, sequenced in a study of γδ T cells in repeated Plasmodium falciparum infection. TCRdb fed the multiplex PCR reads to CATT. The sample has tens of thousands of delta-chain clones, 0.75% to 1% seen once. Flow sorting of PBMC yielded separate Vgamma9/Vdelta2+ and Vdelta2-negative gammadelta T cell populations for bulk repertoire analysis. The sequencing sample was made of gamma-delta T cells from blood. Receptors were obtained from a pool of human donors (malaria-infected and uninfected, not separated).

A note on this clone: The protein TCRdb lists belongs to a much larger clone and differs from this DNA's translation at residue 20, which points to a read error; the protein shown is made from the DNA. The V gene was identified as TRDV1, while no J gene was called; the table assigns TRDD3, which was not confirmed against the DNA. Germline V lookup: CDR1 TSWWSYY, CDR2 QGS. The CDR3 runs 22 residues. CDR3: CALFLRSLTGARILVHTDKPIF. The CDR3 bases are TGTGCTCTCTTTCTACGCTCCCTTACTGGGGCCCGAATCCTCGTTCACACCGATAAACCCATCTTT.

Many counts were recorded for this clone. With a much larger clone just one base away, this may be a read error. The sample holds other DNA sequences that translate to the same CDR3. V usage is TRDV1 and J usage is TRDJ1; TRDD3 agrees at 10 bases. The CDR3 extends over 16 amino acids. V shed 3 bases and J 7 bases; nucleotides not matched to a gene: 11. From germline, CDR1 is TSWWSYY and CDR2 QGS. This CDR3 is CALGEHTGGYASKLIF. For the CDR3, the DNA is TGTGCTCTTGGGGAGCATACAGGGGGATACGCAAGTAAACTCATCTTT.

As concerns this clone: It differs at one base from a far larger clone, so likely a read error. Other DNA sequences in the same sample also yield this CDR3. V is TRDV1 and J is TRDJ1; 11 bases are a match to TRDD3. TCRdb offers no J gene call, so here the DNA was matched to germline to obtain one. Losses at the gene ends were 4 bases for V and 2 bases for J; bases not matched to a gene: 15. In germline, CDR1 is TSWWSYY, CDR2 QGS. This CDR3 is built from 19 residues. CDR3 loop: CALGGKLGGYDMYTDKLIF. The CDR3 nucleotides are TGTGCTCTTGGGGGCAAACTTGGGGGATACGATATGTATACCGATAAACTCATCTTT.

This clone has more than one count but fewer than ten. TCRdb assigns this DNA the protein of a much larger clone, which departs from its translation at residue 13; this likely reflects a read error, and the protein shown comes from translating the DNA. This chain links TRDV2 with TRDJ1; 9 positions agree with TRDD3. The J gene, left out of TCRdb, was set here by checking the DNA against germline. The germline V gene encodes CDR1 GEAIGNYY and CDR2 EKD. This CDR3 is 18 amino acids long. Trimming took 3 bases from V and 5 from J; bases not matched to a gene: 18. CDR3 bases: TGTGCCTGTGACCGTAGGCCTTCCTGTACTGGGGGAGGTGATAAACTCATCTTT. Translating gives CACDRRPSCTGGGDKLIF.

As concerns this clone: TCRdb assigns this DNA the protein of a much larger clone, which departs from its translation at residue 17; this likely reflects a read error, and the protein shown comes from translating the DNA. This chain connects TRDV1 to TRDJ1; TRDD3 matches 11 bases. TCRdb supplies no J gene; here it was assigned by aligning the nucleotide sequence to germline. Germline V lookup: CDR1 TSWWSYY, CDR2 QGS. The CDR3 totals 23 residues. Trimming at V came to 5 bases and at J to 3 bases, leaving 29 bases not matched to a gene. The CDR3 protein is CALGYLVRFGRLGDTHPSDKLIF. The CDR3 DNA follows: TGTGCTCTTGGGTACCTTGTACGCTTCGGAAGGTTGGGGGATACGCATCCTTCCGATAAACTCATCTTT.

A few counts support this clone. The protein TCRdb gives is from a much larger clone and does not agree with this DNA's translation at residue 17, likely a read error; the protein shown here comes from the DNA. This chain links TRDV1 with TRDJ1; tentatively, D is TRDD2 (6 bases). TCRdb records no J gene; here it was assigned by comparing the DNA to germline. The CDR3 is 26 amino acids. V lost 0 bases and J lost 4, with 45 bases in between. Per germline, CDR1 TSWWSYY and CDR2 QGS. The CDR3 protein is CALGELRGLPQASGTCATLTYDKLIF. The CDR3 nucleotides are TGTGCTCTTGGGGAACTGCGCGGCCTTCCCCAAGCATCAGGGACCTGTGCTACCCTGACCTACGATAAACTCATCTTT.

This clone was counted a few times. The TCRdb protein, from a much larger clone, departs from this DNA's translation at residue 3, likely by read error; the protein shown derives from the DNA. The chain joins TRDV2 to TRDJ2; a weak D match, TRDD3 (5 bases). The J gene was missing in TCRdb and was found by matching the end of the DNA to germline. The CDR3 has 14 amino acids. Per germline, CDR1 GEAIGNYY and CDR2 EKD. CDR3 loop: CAYDPIRRRAQLFF. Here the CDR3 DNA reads TGTGCCTATGACCCAATACGGAGAAGAGCACAACTCTTCTTT.

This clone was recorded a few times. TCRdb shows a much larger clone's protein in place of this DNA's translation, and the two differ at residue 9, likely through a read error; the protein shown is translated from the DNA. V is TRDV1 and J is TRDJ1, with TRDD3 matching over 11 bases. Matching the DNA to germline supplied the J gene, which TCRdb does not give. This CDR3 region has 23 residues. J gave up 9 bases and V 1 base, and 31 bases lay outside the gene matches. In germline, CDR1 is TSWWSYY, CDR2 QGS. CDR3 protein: CALGERGAPYTYATLGDTRELIF. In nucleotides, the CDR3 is TGTGCTCTTGGGGAACGGGGGGCTCCCTACACCTACGCGACCCTGGGGGATACAAGGGAACTCATCTTT.

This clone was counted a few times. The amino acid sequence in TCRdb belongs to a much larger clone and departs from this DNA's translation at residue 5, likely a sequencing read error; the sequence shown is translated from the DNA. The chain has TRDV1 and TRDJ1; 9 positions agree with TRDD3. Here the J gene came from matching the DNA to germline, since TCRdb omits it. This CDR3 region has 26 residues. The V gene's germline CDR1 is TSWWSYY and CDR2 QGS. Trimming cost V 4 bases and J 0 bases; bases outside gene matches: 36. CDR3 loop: CALGGTLFGATGPDYWGRGYTDKLIF. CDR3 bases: TGTGCTCTTGGGGGCACTCTCTTTGGGGCTACAGGGCCCGATTACTGGGGGAGAGGGTACACCGATAAACTCATCTTT.

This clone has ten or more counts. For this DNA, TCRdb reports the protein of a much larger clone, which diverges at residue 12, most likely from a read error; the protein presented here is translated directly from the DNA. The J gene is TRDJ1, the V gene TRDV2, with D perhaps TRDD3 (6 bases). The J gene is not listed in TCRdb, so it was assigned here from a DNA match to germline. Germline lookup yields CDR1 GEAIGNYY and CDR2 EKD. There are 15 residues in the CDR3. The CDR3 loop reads CACVLNWAYTDRLIF. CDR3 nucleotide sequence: TGTGCCTGTGTGTTAAACTGGGCCTACACCGATAGACTCATCTTT.

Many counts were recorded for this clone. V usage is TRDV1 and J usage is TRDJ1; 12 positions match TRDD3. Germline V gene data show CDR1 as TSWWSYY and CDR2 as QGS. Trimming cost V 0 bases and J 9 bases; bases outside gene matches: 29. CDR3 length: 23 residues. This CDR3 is CALGELTWPLPRRGSGGYAELIF. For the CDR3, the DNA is TGTGCTCTTGGGGAACTTACTTGGCCTTTGCCTAGGCGAGGGTCTGGGGGATACGCAGAACTCATCTTT.

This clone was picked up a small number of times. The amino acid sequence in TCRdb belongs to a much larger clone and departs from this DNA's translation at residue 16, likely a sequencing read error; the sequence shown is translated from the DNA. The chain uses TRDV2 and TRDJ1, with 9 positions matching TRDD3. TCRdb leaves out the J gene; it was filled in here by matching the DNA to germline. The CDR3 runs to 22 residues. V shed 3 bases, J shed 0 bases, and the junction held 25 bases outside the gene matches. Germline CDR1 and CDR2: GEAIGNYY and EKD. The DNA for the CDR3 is TGTGCCTGTGACGAAATTACAACACTGACTGGGGGACCCTTATCGCACACCGATAAACTCATCTTT. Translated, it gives CACDEITTLTGGPLSHTDKLIF.

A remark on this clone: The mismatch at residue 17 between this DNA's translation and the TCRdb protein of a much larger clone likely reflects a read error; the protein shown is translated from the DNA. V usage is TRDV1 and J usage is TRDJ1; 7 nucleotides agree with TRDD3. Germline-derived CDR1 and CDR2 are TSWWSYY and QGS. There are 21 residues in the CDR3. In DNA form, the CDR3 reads TGTGCTCTTGGGGAACCCACTCCGATACTGGGGACGCGAATTGGCACCGGTAAACTCATCTTT. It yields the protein CALGEPTPILGTRIGTGKLIF.

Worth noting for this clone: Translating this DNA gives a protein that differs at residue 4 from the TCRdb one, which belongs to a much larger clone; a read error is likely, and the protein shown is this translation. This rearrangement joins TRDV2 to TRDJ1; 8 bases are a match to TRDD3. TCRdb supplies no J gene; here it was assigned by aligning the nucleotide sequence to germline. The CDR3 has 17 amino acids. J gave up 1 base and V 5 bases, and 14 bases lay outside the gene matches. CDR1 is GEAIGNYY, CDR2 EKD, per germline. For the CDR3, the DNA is TGTGCCTGTGGCTTGGCGCTACTGGGGGTTATCACCGATAAACTCATCTTT. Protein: CACGLALLGVITDKLIF.

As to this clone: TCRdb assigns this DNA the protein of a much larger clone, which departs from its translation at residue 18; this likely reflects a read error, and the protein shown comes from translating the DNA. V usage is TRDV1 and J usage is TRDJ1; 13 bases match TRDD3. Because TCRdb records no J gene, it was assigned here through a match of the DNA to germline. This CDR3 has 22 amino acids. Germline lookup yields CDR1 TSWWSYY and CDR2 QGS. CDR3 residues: CALGELGSSRTGGYVDTGKLIF. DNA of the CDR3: TGTGCTCTTGGGGAACTGGGATCAAGTCGTACTGGGGGATACGTCGACACCGGTAAACTCATCTTT.

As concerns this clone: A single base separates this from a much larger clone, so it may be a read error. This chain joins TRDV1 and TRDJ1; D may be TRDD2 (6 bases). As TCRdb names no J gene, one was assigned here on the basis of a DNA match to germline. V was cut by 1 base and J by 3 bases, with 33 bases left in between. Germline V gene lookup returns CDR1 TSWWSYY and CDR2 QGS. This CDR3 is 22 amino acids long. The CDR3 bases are TGTGCTCTTGGGGAACCCCCCTTTCCTATCTGGCCCTATACGGGGAGACCCGATAAACTCATCTTT. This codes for CALGEPPFPIWPYTGRPDKLIF.

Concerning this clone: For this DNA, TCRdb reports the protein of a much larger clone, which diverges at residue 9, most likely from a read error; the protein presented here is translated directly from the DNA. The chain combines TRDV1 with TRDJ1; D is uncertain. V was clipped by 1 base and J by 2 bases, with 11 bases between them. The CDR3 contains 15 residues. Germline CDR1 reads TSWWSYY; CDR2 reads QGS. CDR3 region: CALGERRGLTDKLIF. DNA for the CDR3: TGTGCTCTTGGGGAACGGAGGGGTTTGACCGATAAACTCATCTTT.

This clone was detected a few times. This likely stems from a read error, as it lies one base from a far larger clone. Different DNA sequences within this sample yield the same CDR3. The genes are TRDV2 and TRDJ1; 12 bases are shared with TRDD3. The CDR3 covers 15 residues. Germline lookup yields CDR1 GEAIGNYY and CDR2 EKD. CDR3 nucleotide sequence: TGCGCCTGTGACCCTCTGGGGGATACGACCGATAAACTCATCTTT. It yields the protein CACDPLGDTTDKLIF.

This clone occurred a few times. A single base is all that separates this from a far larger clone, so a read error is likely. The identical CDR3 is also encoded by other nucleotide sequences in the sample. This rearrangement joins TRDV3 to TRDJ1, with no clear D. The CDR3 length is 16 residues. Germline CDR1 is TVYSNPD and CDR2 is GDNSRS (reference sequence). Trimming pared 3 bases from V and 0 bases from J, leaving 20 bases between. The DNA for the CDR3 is TGTGCCTTCATCCGTCCCTGTCGGGGTTACACCGATAAACTCATCTTT. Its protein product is CAFIRPCRGYTDKLIF. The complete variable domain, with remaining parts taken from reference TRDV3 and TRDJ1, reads CDKVTQSSPDQTVASGSEVVLLCTYDTVYSNPDLFWYRIRPDYSFQFVFYGDNSRSEGADFTQGRFSVKHILTQKAFHLVISPVRTEDSATYYCAFIRPCRGYTDKLIFGKGTRVTVEP.

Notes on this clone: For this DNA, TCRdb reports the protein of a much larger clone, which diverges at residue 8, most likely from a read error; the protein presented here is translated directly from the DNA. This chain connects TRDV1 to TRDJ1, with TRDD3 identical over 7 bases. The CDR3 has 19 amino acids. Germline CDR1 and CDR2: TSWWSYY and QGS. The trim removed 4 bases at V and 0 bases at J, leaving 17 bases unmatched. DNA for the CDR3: TGTGCTCTTGGGGGCAAGGGTTGCTGGGGGGCCACCTACACCGATAAACTCATCTTT. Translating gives CALGGKGCWGATYTDKLIF.

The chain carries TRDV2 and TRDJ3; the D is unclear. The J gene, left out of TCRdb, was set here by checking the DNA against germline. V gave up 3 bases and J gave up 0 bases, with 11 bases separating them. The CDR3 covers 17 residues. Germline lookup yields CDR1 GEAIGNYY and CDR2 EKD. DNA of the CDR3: TGTGCCTGTGACTCGACTATTTACTCCTGGGACACCCGACAGATGTTTTTC. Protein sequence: CACDSTIYSWDTRQMFF.

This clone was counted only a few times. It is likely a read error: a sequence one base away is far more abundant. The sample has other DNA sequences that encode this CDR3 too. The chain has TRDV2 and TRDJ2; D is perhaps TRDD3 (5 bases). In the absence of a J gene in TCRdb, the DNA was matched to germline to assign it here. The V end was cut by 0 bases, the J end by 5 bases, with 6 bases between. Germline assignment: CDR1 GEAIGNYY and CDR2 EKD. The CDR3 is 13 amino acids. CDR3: CACDTWGTAQLFF. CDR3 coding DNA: TGTGCCTGTGACACCTGGGGAACAGCACAACTCTTCTTT.

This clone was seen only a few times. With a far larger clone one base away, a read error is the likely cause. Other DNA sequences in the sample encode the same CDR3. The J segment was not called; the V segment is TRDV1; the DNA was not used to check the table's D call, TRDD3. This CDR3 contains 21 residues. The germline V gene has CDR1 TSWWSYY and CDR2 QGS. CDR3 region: CALGEQTREGVWDTHTDKLIF. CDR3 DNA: TGTGCTCTTGGGGAACAAACCCGGGAGGGTGTGTGGGATACGCACACCGATAAACTCATCTTC.

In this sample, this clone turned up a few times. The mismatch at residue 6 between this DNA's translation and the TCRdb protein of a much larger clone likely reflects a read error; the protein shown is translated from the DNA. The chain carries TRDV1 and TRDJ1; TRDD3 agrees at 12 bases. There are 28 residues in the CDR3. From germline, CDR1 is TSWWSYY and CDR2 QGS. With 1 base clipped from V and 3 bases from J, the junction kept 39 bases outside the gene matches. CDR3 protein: CALGEPGPTTYWGIPRNLLNPRADKLIF. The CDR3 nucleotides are TGTGCTCTTGGGGAACCAGGGCCTACTACCTACTGGGGGATACCCCGTAATCTGCTAAATCCGAGGGCCGATAAACTCATCTTT.